The sample holds a few counts of the clone carrying this TCR beta chain. Its specificity is not known. These data originate in a study of response to subunit inactivated influenza vaccine. TCRdb used MiXCR to reprocess the RT-PCR reads, holding one entry per CDR3 protein. The sample contains around 850,000 distinct CDR3 sequences, around 20% of which appear only once. V lost 5 bases, J lost 2 bases, and 9 bases lay in between. The CDR3 is 14 amino acids. CDR1 is SGHTA and CDR2 is FQGTGA in the germline V gene. General study findings and limits: Every seasonal influenza vaccination brings in few new T cells, the authors suggested.

The V call is TRBV7-3, the J call TRBJ2-2; D gene ambiguous. Sequences were derived from PBMCs from blood, sampled roughly 5 days after vaccination. The TCR comes from a man aged 50 or older who received an inactivated influenza vaccine. CDR3 protein: CASSPNTNTGELFF. In nucleotides, the CDR3 is TGTGCCAGCAGCCCGAACACCAACACCGGGGAGCTGTTTTTT.